This TCR beta chain was obtained from a study of HIV-infected children after antiretroviral therapy interruption. This clonotype was seen ten or more times. The CDR3 length is 12 residues. The V gene end was trimmed by 6 bases and the J gene end by 9 bases; junction bases not matched to a gene: 5. Germline V lookup: CDR1 SGHRS, CDR2 YFSETQ. Treatment indicated: PENTA 11 planned treatment interruption arm or continuous ART arm. Unique molecular identifiers were included in an RNA-based 3' RACE TCR library. MiXCR was run by TCRdb on the 3' RACE reads, yielding one entry per CDR3 protein. The sample gives 90,000 or so distinct CDR3 sequences, approximately 6.9% of which show up once; about 1.1% is in the top ten.

The chain recombines TRBV5-1 with TRBJ2-1; 8 positions agree with TRBD2. Specimen: CD45RA+ CD4+ T cells from PBMCs, pooled from several time points, collected from a donor given antiretroviral therapy, either interrupted or continuous. The subset here: naive CD4+ CD45RA+ CD45RO- T cells. The source is a pool of human donors with HIV. CDR3 in DNA: TGCGCCAGCAAGAGCGGGAGCGCTGAGCAGTTCTTC. Its protein is CASKSGSAEQFF.